This is a list of T cell receptor beta chains from one sample in a study of vaccination effects on CD4 cells after COVID-19. These receptors' antigens are unknown. Clones were read by immunoSEQ multiplex PCR, and TCRdb kept only the in-frame ones, dropping some. The repertoire includes about 54,000 clones, approximately 70% of them detected once, and around 18% sits in the top ten. The specimen was CD4+ T cells from PBMCs cultured with SARS-CoV-2 spike peptides, collected before COVID-19 vaccination. All receptors derive from a human donor who received a COVID-19 vaccine. CDR3s include the opening cysteine and the closing phenylalanine or tryptophan. Each record gives: clone size, V gene, J gene, D gene, CDR3 protein, CDR3 DNA. D genes are given only for firm matches. Rows give clone size only sometimes, using once, few, many, or a class for an expanded clone.

abundance: NA
v_gene: TRBV7-2
j_gene: TRBJ2-7
d_gene: NA
CDR3aa: CASSPPGPEQYF
CDR3nt: TGTGCCAGCAGCCCCCCGGGCCCTGAGCAGTACTTC

abundance: NA
v_gene: TRBV19
j_gene: TRBJ1-2
d_gene: TRBD1
CDR3aa: CASSGLDRASYYGYTF
CDR3nt: TGTGCCAGTAGTGGCCTGGACAGGGCCTCCTACTATGGCTACACCTTC

abundance: NA
v_gene: TRBV3-1/TRBV3-2
j_gene: TRBJ1-1
d_gene: NA
CDR3aa: CASSLPGTTEAFF
CDR3nt: TGTGCCAGCTCCTTGCCGGGGACCACTGAAGCTTTCTTT

abundance: NA
v_gene: TRBV18
j_gene: TRBJ2-5
d_gene: TRBD1
CDR3aa: CASSPPGQAAGTQYF
CDR3nt: TGTGCCAGCTCACCACCGGGACAGGCAGCAGGGACCCAGTACTTC

abundance: NA
v_gene: TRBV27
j_gene: TRBJ2-1
d_gene: TRBD2
CDR3aa: CASSFLASGTGGEQFF
CDR3nt: TGTGCCAGCAGTTTTCTGGCTAGCGGGACTGGGGGTGAGCAGTTCTTC

abundance: NA
v_gene: TRBV3-1/TRBV3-2
j_gene: TRBJ2-3
d_gene: NA
CDR3aa: CASSRGDTQYF
CDR3nt: TGTGCCAGCAGCCGGGGAGATACGCAGTATTTT

abundance: NA
v_gene: TRBV3-1/TRBV3-2
j_gene: TRBJ2-7
d_gene: NA
CDR3aa: CASSQPGSVGEQYF
CDR3nt: TGTGCCAGCAGCCAACCCGGGAGCGTAGGGGAGCAGTACTTC

abundance: once
v_gene: TRBV5-3
j_gene: TRBJ1-2
d_gene: TRBD1
CDR3aa: CARSLVLQGALGYGYTF
CDR3nt: TGTGCCAGAAGCTTGGTCTTACAGGGGGCGCTCGGCTATGGCTACACCTTC

abundance: NA
v_gene: TRBV11-3
j_gene: TRBJ2-7
d_gene: NA
CDR3aa: CASSPRPEVYEQYF
CDR3nt: TGTGCCAGCAGCCCCCGCCCGGAGGTCTACGAGCAGTACTTC

abundance: NA
v_gene: TRBV7-2
j_gene: TRBJ1-1
d_gene: NA
CDR3aa: CASSLRFYAEAFF
CDR3nt: TGTGCCAGCAGCTTACGATTTTATGCTGAAGCTTTCTTT

abundance: few
v_gene: TRBV7-9
j_gene: TRBJ2-3
d_gene: NA
CDR3aa: CGIEGGTGTDTQYF
CDR3nt: TGTGGCATTGAGGGAGGGACAGGCACAGATACGCAGTATTTT

abundance: NA
v_gene: TRBV6-1
j_gene: TRBJ1-3
d_gene: NA
CDR3aa: CASSEGGSSGNTIYF
CDR3nt: TGTGCCAGCAGTGAAGGGGGCTCCTCTGGAAACACCATATATTTT

abundance: NA
v_gene: TRBV12-5
j_gene: TRBJ2-7
d_gene: NA
CDR3aa: CASGLLSVGPSEQYF
CDR3nt: TGTGCTAGTGGTTTACTCTCTGTGGGACCCTCCGAGCAGTACTTC

abundance: few
v_gene: TRBV19
j_gene: TRBJ1-5
d_gene: NA
CDR3aa: CASNNDRSRQPQHF
CDR3nt: TGTGCCAGCAATAACGACAGGAGTAGGCAGCCCCAGCATTTT

abundance: NA
v_gene: TRBV20-1
j_gene: TRBJ1-5
d_gene: NA
CDR3aa: CSASTYPETNQPQHF
CDR3nt: TGCAGTGCTAGTACTTATCCGGAAACAAATCAGCCCCAGCATTTT

abundance: NA
v_gene: TRBV19
j_gene: TRBJ2-1
d_gene: NA
CDR3aa: CASSPFLGVGWSEQFF
CDR3nt: TGTGCCAGTAGTCCTTTTCTGGGAGTAGGGTGGAGTGAGCAGTTCTTC

abundance: once
v_gene: TRBV30
j_gene: TRBJ2-7
d_gene: TRBD1
CDR3aa: CAWGDRVSYF
CDR3nt: TGTGCCTGGGGAGACAGGGTATCGTACTTC

abundance: NA
v_gene: TRBV3-1/TRBV3-2
j_gene: TRBJ2-7
d_gene: TRBD2
CDR3aa: CASSQGGGGIISEQYF
CDR3nt: TGTGCCAGCAGCCAAGGCGGGGGGGGTATAATATCAGAGCAGTACTTC

abundance: NA
v_gene: TRBV5-1
j_gene: TRBJ2-1
d_gene: NA
CDR3aa: CASSPSSLRGYNEQFF
CDR3nt: TGCGCCAGCAGCCCCAGTTCCCTTCGGGGCTACAATGAGCAGTTCTTC

abundance: few
v_gene: TRBV18
j_gene: TRBJ1-1
d_gene: NA
CDR3aa: CASSPLAGTEAFF
CDR3nt: TGTGCCAGCTCCCCCCTAGCGGGCACTGAAGCTTTCTTT

abundance: once
v_gene: TRBV6-1
j_gene: TRBJ1-2
d_gene: NA
CDR3aa: CASSERDRGRPHYGYTF
CDR3nt: TGTGCCAGCAGTGAACGGGACCGCGGCCGCCCCCACTATGGCTACACCTTC

abundance: NA
v_gene: TRBV6-2/TRBV6-3
j_gene: TRBJ2-2
d_gene: TRBD2
CDR3aa: CASSYSFRAGGNTGELFF
CDR3nt: TGTGCCAGCAGTTACTCTTTCCGGGCGGGGGGAAACACCGGGGAGCTGTTTTTT

abundance: once
v_gene: TRBV13
j_gene: TRBJ1-1
d_gene: NA
CDR3aa: CASSLGAAGRTEAFF
CDR3nt: TGTGCCAGCAGCTTAGGGGCTGCGGGGCGGACTGAAGCTTTCTTT

abundance: few
v_gene: TRBV7-2
j_gene: TRBJ2-3
d_gene: NA
CDR3aa: CASSLAGGTDTQYF
CDR3nt: TGTGCCAGCAGCTTAGCGGGGGGTACAGATACGCAGTATTTT

abundance: few
v_gene: TRBV19
j_gene: TRBJ1-5
d_gene: NA
CDR3aa: CASRQGNQPQHF
CDR3nt: TGTGCCAGCCGACAGGGCAATCAGCCCCAGCATTTT

abundance: once
v_gene: TRBV9
j_gene: TRBJ2-2
d_gene: NA
CDR3aa: CASSVAGAGGELFF
CDR3nt: TGTGCCAGCAGCGTAGCGGGGGCCGGCGGGGAGCTGTTTTTT

abundance: NA
v_gene: TRBV6-5
j_gene: TRBJ1-1
d_gene: NA
CDR3aa: CASSSRDRNTEAFF
CDR3nt: TGTGCCAGCAGTTCCCGGGACCGGAACACTGAAGCTTTCTTT

abundance: once
v_gene: TRBV3-1/TRBV3-2
j_gene: TRBJ2-5
d_gene: TRBD2
CDR3aa: CASSQFSGRGAETQYF
CDR3nt: TGTGCCAGCAGCCAGTTTAGCGGGAGGGGGGCAGAGACCCAGTACTTC

abundance: few
v_gene: TRBV18
j_gene: TRBJ1-6
d_gene: NA
CDR3aa: CASSSNSGGSPLHF
CDR3nt: TGTGCCAGCTCGTCTAACTCCGGGGGTTCACCCCTCCACTTT

abundance: few
v_gene: TRBV10-1
j_gene: TRBJ1-5
d_gene: TRBD1
CDR3aa: CASGPLQGIVGNQPQHF
CDR3nt: TGCGCCAGCGGTCCCCTACAGGGGATAGTGGGCAATCAGCCCCAGCATTTT

abundance: NA
v_gene: TRBV11-1
j_gene: TRBJ2-3
d_gene: NA
CDR3aa: CASSFYRLTDTQYF
CDR3nt: TGTGCCAGCAGCTTCTACAGGCTCACAGATACGCAGTATTTT

abundance: NA
v_gene: TRBV30
j_gene: TRBJ2-7
d_gene: NA
CDR3aa: CAWSLTSWEQYF
CDR3nt: TGTGCCTGGAGTTTGACCTCGTGGGAGCAGTACTTC

abundance: NA
v_gene: TRBV19
j_gene: TRBJ2-7
d_gene: NA
CDR3aa: CASSRGAGVKEQYF
CDR3nt: TGTGCCAGTAGTAGGGGTGCTGGAGTGAAGGAGCAGTACTTC

abundance: NA
v_gene: TRBV29-1
j_gene: TRBJ1-1
d_gene: TRBD1
CDR3aa: CSVGDREYTEAFF
CDR3nt: TGCAGCGTAGGGGACAGGGAGTACACTGAAGCTTTCTTT

abundance: few
v_gene: TRBV27
j_gene: TRBJ1-1
d_gene: TRBD1
CDR3aa: CASALGQGGTEAFF
CDR3nt: TGTGCCAGTGCCCTAGGACAGGGGGGGACTGAAGCTTTCTTT

abundance: NA
v_gene: TRBV29-1
j_gene: TRBJ2-7
d_gene: TRBD2
CDR3aa: CSVRSGSSYEQYF
CDR3nt: TGCAGCGTTCGTAGCGGGAGCTCCTACGAGCAGTACTTC

abundance: NA
v_gene: TRBV6-5
j_gene: TRBJ1-5
d_gene: NA
CDR3aa: CASSSRGLHQPQHF
CDR3nt: TGTGCCAGCAGTTCCCGGGGTTTACATCAGCCCCAGCATTTT

abundance: NA
v_gene: TRBV21-1
j_gene: TRBJ1-2
d_gene: NA
CDR3aa: CASREGGQPAPLIPYGYTF
CDR3nt: TGTGCCAGCAGAGAGGGGGGCCAGCCCGCACCCTTAATACCCTATGGCTACACCTTC

abundance: NA
v_gene: TRBV30
j_gene: TRBJ2-1
d_gene: NA
CDR3aa: CAWSPRGGRTYNEQFF
CDR3nt: TGTGCCTGGAGTCCCCGAGGGGGGCGAACCTACAATGAGCAGTTCTTC

abundance: few
v_gene: TRBV7-2
j_gene: TRBJ1-5
d_gene: NA
CDR3aa: CASSHRHNWGNQPQHF
CDR3nt: TGTGCCAGCAGCCATCGGCACAACTGGGGCAATCAGCCCCAGCATTTT

abundance: once
v_gene: TRBV4-1
j_gene: TRBJ2-3
d_gene: TRBD1
CDR3aa: CASSYSTGRLADTQYF
CDR3nt: TGCGCCAGCAGCTATTCGACAGGGCGGTTAGCAGATACGCAGTATTTT

abundance: NA
v_gene: TRBV18
j_gene: TRBJ1-4
d_gene: NA
CDR3aa: CASSPQGWEKLFF
CDR3nt: TGTGCCAGCTCACCGCAGGGTTGGGAAAAACTGTTTTTT

abundance: NA
v_gene: TRBV5-1
j_gene: TRBJ2-1
d_gene: TRBD2
CDR3aa: CASSWVASGNNEQFF
CDR3nt: TGCGCCAGCAGCTGGGTCGCTAGCGGGAACAATGAGCAGTTCTTC

abundance: NA
v_gene: TRBV5-1
j_gene: TRBJ1-3
d_gene: NA
CDR3aa: CASSLVGSGREKSGNTIYF
CDR3nt: TGCGCCAGCAGCTTGGTCGGGTCGGGCAGGGAAAAATCTGGAAACACCATATATTTT

abundance: NA
v_gene: TRBV4-2
j_gene: TRBJ1-2
d_gene: TRBD1
CDR3aa: CASSRTGRGYTF
CDR3nt: TGTGCCAGCAGCCGGACAGGGAGGGGCTACACCTTC

abundance: NA
v_gene: TRBV28
j_gene: TRBJ1-3
d_gene: TRBD1
CDR3aa: CASSLSPGTGGQDTIYF
CDR3nt: TGTGCCAGCAGTTTATCGCCCGGGACAGGGGGCCAGGACACCATATATTTT

abundance: NA
v_gene: TRBV28
j_gene: TRBJ2-1
d_gene: NA
CDR3aa: CASSLGGGNKFF
CDR3nt: TGTGCCAGCAGTTTAGGAGGCGGGAATAAGTTCTTC

abundance: NA
v_gene: TRBV9
j_gene: TRBJ2-7
d_gene: NA
CDR3aa: CASSVVPGYEQYF
CDR3nt: TGTGCCAGCAGCGTAGTTCCCGGGTACGAGCAGTACTTC

abundance: NA
v_gene: TRBV27
j_gene: TRBJ2-1
d_gene: TRBD2
CDR3aa: CASSPDLNGGAYNEQFF
CDR3nt: TGTGCCAGCAGTCCTGATCTCAACGGGGGGGCATACAATGAGCAGTTCTTC

abundance: few
v_gene: TRBV15
j_gene: TRBJ1-5
d_gene: NA
CDR3aa: CATSRDWGAGNQPQHF
CDR3nt: TGTGCCACCAGCAGAGATTGGGGCGCGGGCAATCAGCCCCAGCATTTT

abundance: NA
v_gene: TRBV7-3
j_gene: TRBJ2-1
d_gene: NA
CDR3aa: CASSSGTNNEQFF
CDR3nt: TGTGCCAGCAGCTCCGGGACAAACAATGAGCAGTTCTTC

abundance: NA
v_gene: TRBV3-1/TRBV3-2
j_gene: TRBJ2-3
d_gene: NA
CDR3aa: CASSQGGSTDTQYF
CDR3nt: TGTGCCAGCAGCCAAGGCGGGAGCACAGATACGCAGTATTTT

abundance: NA
v_gene: TRBV20-1
j_gene: TRBJ2-1
d_gene: NA
CDR3aa: CSAGQGNEQFF
CDR3nt: TGCAGTGCGGGTCAGGGCAATGAGCAGTTCTTC

abundance: few
v_gene: TRBV5-1
j_gene: TRBJ1-5
d_gene: NA
CDR3aa: CASSPGPAYSNQPQHF
CDR3nt: TGCGCCAGCAGCCCGGGGCCAGCTTATAGCAATCAGCCCCAGCATTTT